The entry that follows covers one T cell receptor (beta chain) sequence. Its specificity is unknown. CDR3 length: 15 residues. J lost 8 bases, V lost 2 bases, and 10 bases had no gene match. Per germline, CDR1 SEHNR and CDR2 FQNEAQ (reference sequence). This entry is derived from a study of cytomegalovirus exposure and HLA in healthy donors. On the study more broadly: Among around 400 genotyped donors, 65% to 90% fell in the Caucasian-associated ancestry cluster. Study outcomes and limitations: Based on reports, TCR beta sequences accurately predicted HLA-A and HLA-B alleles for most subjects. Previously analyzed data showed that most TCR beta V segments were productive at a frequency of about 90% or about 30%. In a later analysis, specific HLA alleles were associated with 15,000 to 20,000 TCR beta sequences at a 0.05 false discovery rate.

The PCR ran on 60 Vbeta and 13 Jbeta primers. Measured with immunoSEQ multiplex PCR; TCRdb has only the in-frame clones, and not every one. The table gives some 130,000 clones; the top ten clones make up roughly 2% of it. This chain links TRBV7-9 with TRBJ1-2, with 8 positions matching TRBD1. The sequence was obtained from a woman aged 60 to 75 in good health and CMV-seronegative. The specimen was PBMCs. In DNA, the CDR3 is TGTGCCAGCAGCTTATCACCAGGGGGCCTCGTGGGCTACACCTTC. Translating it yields CASSLSPGGLVGYTF.